These 25 T cell receptor beta chains were sequenced from one sample in a study of cytomegalovirus exposure and HLA in healthy donors. PCR employed 60 Vbeta and 13 Jbeta primers. Only in-frame clones appear in the TCRdb table, and some are missing; sequencing was by immunoSEQ multiplex PCR. The data show some 51,000 clones, and the top ten clones hold around 26%. Sequenced sample: PBMCs. The receptors stem from a man aged 35-49 years in good health and CMV-seropositive.

This chain joins TRBV7-3 and TRBJ1-5; 9 nucleotides line up with TRBD1. The CDR3 consists of 15 residues. In germline, CDR1 is SGHTA, CDR2 FQGTGA. The junction had 7 bases not matched to a gene; V was cut back by 4 bases and J by 6 bases. The CDR3 reads CASSSGTGSGQPQHF. Here the CDR3 DNA reads TGTGCCAGCAGCTCCGGGACAGGGTCGGGTCAGCCCCAGCATTTT. The variable domain in full, with the rest retrieved from reference TRBV7-3 and TRBJ1-5, is GAGVSQTPSNKVTEKGKYVELRCDPISGHTALYWYRQSLGQGPEFLIYFQGTGAADDSGLPNDRFFAVRPEGSVSTLKIQRTERGDSAVYLCASSSGTGSGQPQHFGDGTRLSIL.

This sequence joins TRBV18 and TRBJ2-1; 7 positions match TRBD2. This CDR3 has 14 residues. The V gene end was trimmed by 3 bases and the J gene end by 7 bases; junction bases not matched to a gene: 6. Germline CDR1 reads KGHSH; CDR2 reads LQKENI. Written as DNA, the CDR3 is TGTGCCAGCTCACCTCCGGGACTAAGAAATGAGCAGTTCTTC. Protein: CASSPPGLRNEQFF.

V and J are TRBV30 and TRBJ2-2; TRBD1 matches at 7 bases. The CDR3 has 14 residues. Trimming removed 3 bases from V and 6 bases from J; junction bases left unmatched: 7. Germline V CDR1 and CDR2: GTSNPN, SVGIG (reference sequence). The CDR3 bases are TGTGCCTGGAGAAGGACAGGTACCTCCGGGGAGCTGTTTTTT. It codes for CAWRRTGTSGELFF.

This chain links TRBV4-2 with TRBJ1-4, with a weak D call TRBD1 (6 bases). The V and J ends lost 0 bases and 8 bases respectively, with 10 bases between them. Germline V gives CDR1 LGHNA, CDR2 YNFKEQ. The CDR3 is made up of 14 amino acids. The chain's CDR3 is CASSQEGTQEKLFF. The CDR3 nucleotides are TGTGCCAGCAGCCAAGAGGGGACACAGGAAAAACTGTTTTTT.

The chain recombines TRBV5-8 with TRBJ2-3; 9 bases are a match to TRBD2. The CDR3 runs to 15 residues. Germline V CDR1 and CDR2: SGHTS, YDEGEE. V was pared by 0 bases and J by 6 bases, with 5 bases of the junction left unmatched. The CDR3 region has the DNA TGTGCCAGCAGCTTGGGACTAGCGGAGGGGGATACGCAGTATTTT. Translating it yields CASSLGLAEGDTQYF. The entire variable domain, with the rest obtained from reference TRBV5-8 and TRBJ2-3, is as follows: EAGVTQSPTHLIKTRGQQATLRCSPISGHTSVYWYQQALGLGLQFLLWYDEGEERNRGNFPPRFSGRQFPNYSSELNVNALELEDSALYLCASSLGLAEGDTQYFGPGTRLTVL.

The chain links TRBV2 to TRBJ1-1; a weak D match, TRBD1 (6 bases). Per germline, CDR1 SNHLY and CDR2 FYNNEI. The V and J ends lost 4 bases and 6 bases respectively, with 12 bases between them. The CDR3 is made up of 13 amino acids. The CDR3 nucleotides read TGTGCCAGCAGTGCAGAGGGGGTGGCTGAAGCTTTCTTT. It is translated as CASSAEGVAEAFF.

The gene calls are TRBV6-4 and TRBJ2-6; 9 positions agree with TRBD1. This CDR3 is built from 17 residues. The ends lost 3 bases at V and 3 bases at J; junction bases unmatched: 6. CDR1 MRHNA and CDR2 SNTAGT come from the germline V gene. The CDR3 protein is CASSEQGATFGANVLTF. The CDR3 DNA follows: TGTGCCAGCAGTGAACAGGGGGCGACCTTTGGGGCCAACGTCCTGACTTTC.

This rearrangement joins TRBV9 to TRBJ2-3; maybe TRBD2 (6 bases). Trimming removed 1 base from V and 6 bases from J, with 12 bases in between. The V gene's germline CDR1 is SGDLS and CDR2 YYNGEE. The CDR3 covers 14 residues. Here the CDR3 reads CASSVTLGRDTQYF. CDR3 DNA: TGTGCCAGCAGCGTAACTCTAGGGAGGGATACGCAGTATTTT.

The J gene is TRBJ2-3, the V gene TRBV19, with D perhaps TRBD1 (6 bases). Germline CDR1 LNHDA, CDR2 SQIVND (reference sequence). Trimming removed 10 bases from V and 3 bases from J, with 20 bases in between. The CDR3 is 15 amino acids. CDR3 coding DNA: TGTGCCACCCGCAGGGGTTTTGAGCGGACAGATACGCAGTATTTT. Translated: CATRRGFERTDTQYF.

The J gene is TRBJ1-6, the V gene TRBV19; 7 nucleotides align to TRBD1. Germline loops: CDR1 LNHDA, CDR2 SQIVND (reference sequence). The CDR3 is 17 residues long. The ends lost 0 bases at V and 7 bases at J; junction bases unmatched: 9. CDR3 DNA: TGTGCCAGTAGTATAGACCCCCGGGACAGAGGGAATTCACCCCTCCACTTT. Protein product: CASSIDPRDRGNSPLHF.

This chain links TRBV11-2 with TRBJ2-7, with D unresolved. V was clipped by 6 bases and J by 0 bases, with 15 bases between them. The CDR3 length is 15 residues. The germline CDR1 and CDR2 sequences are SGHAT and FQNNGV. DNA for the CDR3: TGTGCCAGCAGACCCGGGTGGAAGAGCTCCTACGAGCAGTACTTC. Its protein product is CASRPGWKSSYEQYF.

The rearrangement uses TRBV5-1 and TRBJ2-7, with 10 positions matching TRBD2. This CDR3 spans 16 amino acids. Germline values: CDR1 SGHRS, CDR2 YFSETQ. The V gene end was trimmed by 2 bases and the J gene end by 4 bases; junction bases not matched to a gene: 9. CDR3 sequence (DNA): TGCGCCAGCAGCTTTCGGGGACTAGCGAGTGATTACGAGCAGTACTTC. It yields the protein CASSFRGLASDYEQYF. The full variable domain, in which reference TRBV5-1 and TRBJ2-7 provide the parts outside the CDR3, is KAGVTQTPRYLIKTRGQQVTLSCSPISGHRSVSWYQQTPGQGLQFLFEYFSETQRNKGNFPGRFSGRQFSNSRSEMNVSTLELGDSALYLCASSFRGLASDYEQYFGPGTRLTVT.

The genes are TRBV7-3 and TRBJ2-1; D gene unclear. V was clipped by 3 bases and J by 6 bases, with 9 bases between them. The CDR3 has 13 amino acids. Germline assignment: CDR1 SGHTA and CDR2 FQGTGA. The CDR3 DNA is TGTGCCAGCAGCTTTTCGTACGGCAATGAGCAGTTCTTC. Its translation: CASSFSYGNEQFF.

The J gene is TRBJ2-6, the V gene TRBV4-1; D is perhaps TRBD1 (5 bases). Germline values: CDR1 MGHRA, CDR2 YSYEKL. The ends were cut back, 5 bases at V and 0 bases at J, with 8 bases in the middle. The CDR3 runs 15 residues. The CDR3 is CASSFDSSGANVLTF. CDR3 nucleotides: TGCGCCAGCAGCTTCGACAGCTCTGGGGCCAACGTCCTGACTTTC.

The CDR3 protein is CASSQTQVSSTEAFF. The CDR3 DNA reads as TGTGCCAGCAGTCAGACACAGGTGTCGAGCACTGAAGCTTTCTTT. The chain couples TRBV6-5 to TRBJ1-1; TRBD1 is a possible D gene (5 bases). CDR3 length: 15 amino acids. Germline-derived CDR1 and CDR2 are MNHEY and SVGAGI. V was trimmed by 5 bases and J by 4 bases, leaving 17 bases between them.

J is TRBJ1-4 and V is TRBV5-1; D unresolved. CDR1 and CDR2 (germline): SGHRS, YFSETQ. Trimming shortened V by 2 bases and J by 10 bases, and 15 bases separated the two germline ends. The CDR3 consists of 14 residues. The CDR3 region is CASSFGSGIGKLFF. The DNA for the CDR3 is TGCGCCAGCAGCTTTGGGTCCGGGATTGGAAAACTGTTTTTT.

CDR3 DNA sequence: TGTGCCAGCAGCTTAGGTACGGGTTGGAACACTGAAGCTTTCTTT. It specifies CASSLGTGWNTEAFF. The chain has TRBV11-2 and TRBJ1-1, with D unresolved. V dropped 1 base and J dropped 1 base, with 10 bases sitting between them. CDR1 SGHAT and CDR2 FQNNGV come from the germline V gene. CDR3 length: 15 amino acids.

The V and J genes are TRBV19 and TRBJ1-1, with D uncertain. The CDR3 is 13 amino acids. V dropped 5 bases and J dropped 6 bases, with 13 bases sitting between them. Germline assignment: CDR1 LNHDA and CDR2 SQIVND (reference sequence). The CDR3 spells CASSLSSLAEAFF. CDR3 nucleotide sequence: TGTGCCAGTAGTCTCTCTTCCCTAGCTGAAGCTTTCTTT. Based on the CDR3 plus reference TRBV19 and TRBJ1-1, the full variable domain is DGGITQSPKYLFRKEGQNVTLSCEQNLNHDAMYWYRQDPGQGLRLIYYSQIVNDFQKGDIAEGYSVSREKKESFPLTVTSAQKNPTAFYLCASSLSSLAEAFFGQGTRLTVV.

The V call is TRBV9, the J call TRBJ2-3; 14 positions agree with TRBD2. The CDR3 has 16 amino acids. The germline V gene has CDR1 SGDLS and CDR2 YYNGEE. J lost 4 bases, V lost 3 bases, and 4 bases had no gene match. For the CDR3, the DNA is TGTGCCAGCAGCGGTTGGACTAGCGGGAGGCCAGATACGCAGTATTTT. Translation: CASSGWTSGRPDTQYF.

The chain employs TRBV19 and TRBJ1-3; no clear D gene. This CDR3 contains 14 residues. Trimming shortened V by 6 bases and J by 4 bases, and 13 bases separated the two germline ends. Germline V gene lookup returns CDR1 LNHDA and CDR2 SQIVND (reference sequence). CDR3 protein: CASRIPGPGNTIYF. In DNA, the CDR3 is TGTGCCAGTAGAATCCCCGGTCCCGGAAACACCATATATTTT.

This chain connects TRBV18 to TRBJ2-5, with D perhaps TRBD2 (6 bases). With the DNA end fitting TRBJ2-7 better, the J assignment may be wrong. From germline, CDR1 is KGHSH and CDR2 LQKENI. The CDR3 consists of 13 residues. CDR3 amino acids: CASSPGGSHEQYF. For the CDR3, the DNA is TGTGCCAGCTCACCAGGGGGGTCCCACGAGCAGTACTTC.

The V and J genes are TRBV10-1 and TRBJ1-2; D is undetermined. Germline assignment: CDR1 WNHNN and CDR2 SYGVQD (reference sequence). The V gene lost 1 base and the J gene lost 3 bases, with 6 bases spanning the gap. The CDR3 runs to 13 residues. The CDR3 region has the DNA TGCGCCAGCAGTGAGTTTAAATACTATGGCTACACCTTC. Protein product: CASSEFKYYGYTF.

This chain links TRBV7-8 with TRBJ1-1; 8 positions agree with TRBD1. Germline values: CDR1 SGHVS, CDR2 FQNEAQ. This CDR3 has 15 residues. Germline trimming cut 6 bases from V and 0 bases from J; bases unmatched to any gene: 6. DNA for the CDR3: TGTGCCAGCAGTCTACGGACAGGGTTGAACACTGAAGCTTTCTTT. Its translation: CASSLRTGLNTEAFF.

The chain combines TRBV28 with TRBJ2-1; D remains unclear. Trimming left V 3 bases short and J 10 bases short, with 7 bases between. CDR1 is MDHEN, CDR2 SYDVKM, per germline. The CDR3 has 11 amino acids. This CDR3 is CASSFTREQFF. CDR3 in DNA: TGTGCCAGCAGTTTTACTCGGGAGCAGTTCTTC.

The chain combines TRBV7-9 with TRBJ2-7; 7 nucleotides align to TRBD1. Per the germline V gene, CDR1 is SEHNR and CDR2 is FQNEAQ (reference sequence). The CDR3 has 15 amino acids. J was trimmed by 2 bases and V by 4 bases; bases with no gene match: 8. The CDR3 DNA sequence: TGTGCCAGCAGCTCGACTGGGGGACAGACCTACGAGCAGTACTTC. Its protein is CASSSTGGQTYEQYF.